The entry below describes one TCR beta chain. No cognate antigen has been identified for it. No base-level quality is on record; no much larger clone is a single base apart. The CDR3 regions of human TCRbeta chains were analyzed by immunosequencing. The study's processing was this. TCRs in the repertoires were compared against a reference library of SARS-CoV-2-specific TCRs that had been generated with the MIRA antigen-specificity platform. Breadth meant the fraction of unique TCRs that were SARS-CoV-2-associated, whereas depth meant the fraction of total T cells that were SARS-CoV-2-associated. Using the MIRA data, each spike-specific TCR was assigned both to the spike region to which the TCR was reactive and to a CD4 or CD8 class. Log10-transformed breadth and depth values were compared by one-way ANOVA with Sidak's multiple comparisons tests. Drawn from immuneACCESS, this table holds only the in-frame rearrangements with V and J called that TCRdb kept. Clones are partly lost; checked studies trace under half to an unresolved V gene and leave the rest unexplained. V, J and clone size reflect that table, while D and trimming were determined from the DNA. In all, the sample holds around 140,000 clones, and 90% to 95% of those were seen once. The ten largest make up around 1.4% of the sample.

Including cysteine and phenylalanine, the CDR3 has 12 amino acids. Of the read, only the CDR3 DNA is kept; its 36 bases are in frame from base 1. V is reduced by 0 bases and J by 8 bases, leaving a spacing of 8 bases between them. The germline V gene provides CDR1 SGHRS and CDR2 YFSETQ. The data belong to a study of T cell responses to AZD1222 COVID-19 vaccine (dated by TCRdb to the early 2020s). Turning to the overall study: AZD1222 recipients given second doses at about 4 weeks or at about 12 weeks were pooled, since spike-specific TCR depth and breadth were not found to differ between the two schedules. A total of approximately 250 trial participants underwent TCR sequencing, of whom 200 to 220 had received two doses of AZD1222 and approximately 26 had received two doses of the MenACWY control vaccine. Enrollment into the trials was organized by age into subgroups of 18-55, 56-69 and 70-plus years, and those subgroups contained approximately 160, 26 and 62 TCR-sequenced participants, respectively.

This specimen's time point label, per the study, means: baseline before first vaccination. Samples from vaccinated people were obtained from the UK trials COV001 and COV002, which included a single-blind randomized controlled phase 2/3 trial of AZD1222 (ChAdOx1 nCoV-19) in healthy adults. For TCRbeta chain sequencing, PBMC samples from trial participants were taken at day 0 and at day 28 after the second dose. The research as a whole found: The vaccine-associated CD4 TCRs covered the entire spike protein, and the dominant responses fell in regions 160-218 and 743-854. Because no day 14 peak-response samples were available, repertoires were characterized only after the peak T cell response. Only five or six AZD1222 recipients were SARS-CoV-2 seropositive at baseline, limiting conclusions about previously exposed vaccinees. Reportedly, almost half of the unique spike-specific TCRs recognized epitopes lying outside the regions that are mutated in the B.1.351 and B.1.1.7 variants. Participants were mostly white British, with more females than males. The authors suggested clonal diversity may have been underestimated. In the small 56-69-year group, the increase in depth fell short of significance, most likely because of low power. After two AZD1222 doses, both the breadth and the depth of spike-specific TCRs were significantly higher than at day 0 and than in MenACWY recipients.

This receptor chain uses TRBV5-1 and TRBJ1-2; perhaps TRBD1 is the D gene, with 5 bases matching. This clonotype was sampled from an adult in good health. Source: peripheral blood, taken on day 0 of AZD1222 vaccination. The CDR3 corresponds to CASSLEQEGYTF. The bases read TGCGCCAGCAGCTTGGAACAGGAGGGCTACACCTTC.